These T cell receptor beta chains were read from a single sample in a study of tumour-infiltrating T cells in Burkitt lymphoma. The method was immunoSEQ multiplex PCR; TCRdb's version includes in-frame clones alone and lacks a portion of them. In the table there are 2,500 to 3,500 clones, approximately 73% of which are singletons. The sample consisted of tumor tissue. The receptor source for this set is a human donor with diffuse large B-cell lymphoma. CDR3s include the opening cysteine and the closing phenylalanine or tryptophan. The D gene is left open where the match is weak. Not every row has a clone size; where given, it reads once, few, many or a size class.

clone_size: few; j_call: TRBJ2-3; v_call: TRBV19; d_call: .; cdr3_aa: CASSMTGGTDTQYF; cdr3_nt: TGTGCCAGTAGTATGACTGGGGGCACAGATACGCAGTATTTT
clone_size: .; j_call: TRBJ2-3; v_call: TRBV6-5; d_call: .; cdr3_aa: CASRYQDTQYF; cdr3_nt: TGTGCCAGCAGGTACCAAGATACGCAGTATTTT
clone_size: .; j_call: TRBJ1-2; v_call: TRBV6-5; d_call: .; cdr3_aa: CASSGQYYGYTF; cdr3_nt: TGTGCCAGCAGTGGACAATACTATGGCTACACCTTC
clone_size: large; j_call: TRBJ2-3; v_call: TRBV15; d_call: .; cdr3_aa: CATSGRQGGPDTQYF; cdr3_nt: TGTGCCACCAGCGGCAGGCAGGGAGGCCCAGATACGCAGTATTTT
clone_size: .; j_call: TRBJ2-7; v_call: TRBV15; d_call: .; cdr3_aa: CATSSQRYYEQYF; cdr3_nt: TGTGCCACCAGCAGCCAACGGTACTACGAGCAGTACTTC
clone_size: .; j_call: TRBJ2-1; v_call: TRBV4-1; d_call: TRBD2; cdr3_aa: CASSPPGLAGRTHNEQFF; cdr3_nt: TGCGCCAGCAGCCCTCCGGGACTAGCGGGAAGAACACACAATGAGCAGTTCTTC
clone_size: .; j_call: TRBJ1-3; v_call: TRBV30; d_call: TRBD1; cdr3_aa: CAGRGTGLNTIYF; cdr3_nt: TGTGCCGGGAGGGGGACAGGCCTAAACACCATATATTTT
clone_size: .; j_call: TRBJ1-6; v_call: TRBV28; d_call: .; cdr3_aa: CASIGQRYSPFHF; cdr3_nt: TGTGCCAGCATTGGACAGAGGTATTCACCCTTCCACTTT
clone_size: few; j_call: TRBJ1-1; v_call: TRBV5-6; d_call: .; cdr3_aa: CASSLWLTLGAEAFF; cdr3_nt: TGTGCCAGCAGCTTGTGGCTCACCCTGGGAGCTGAAGCTTTCTTT
clone_size: .; j_call: TRBJ2-7; v_call: TRBV5-4; d_call: .; cdr3_aa: CASSPGLQTYEQYF; cdr3_nt: TGTGCCAGCAGCCCCGGACTCCAAACCTACGAGCAGTACTTC
clone_size: .; j_call: TRBJ2-3; v_call: TRBV10-3; d_call: TRBD1; cdr3_aa: CAISESYQGADTQYF; cdr3_nt: TGTGCCATCAGTGAGTCATATCAGGGGGCCGATACGCAGTATTTT
clone_size: .; j_call: TRBJ2-3; v_call: TRBV10-3; d_call: TRBD1; cdr3_aa: CAIGTGDTSTDTQYF; cdr3_nt: TGTGCCATCGGGACAGGGGATACTAGCACAGATACGCAGTATTTT
clone_size: .; j_call: TRBJ1-3; v_call: TRBV28; d_call: .; cdr3_aa: CASSLPQGGYSGNTIYF; cdr3_nt: TGTGCCAGCAGTCTACCCCAAGGAGGGTACTCTGGAAACACCATATATTTT
clone_size: .; j_call: TRBJ2-5; v_call: TRBV10-3; d_call: TRBD2; cdr3_aa: CAISERGGAGETQYF; cdr3_nt: TGTGCCATCAGTGAGAGGGGAGGGGCTGGAGAGACCCAGTACTTC
clone_size: .; j_call: TRBJ2-1; v_call: TRBV4-1; d_call: .; cdr3_aa: CASNWGVGDEQFF; cdr3_nt: TGCGCCAGCAACTGGGGGGTGGGGGATGAGCAGTTCTTC
clone_size: few; j_call: TRBJ2-1; v_call: TRBV13; d_call: .; cdr3_aa: CASSTENEQFF; cdr3_nt: TGTGCCAGCAGCACAGAAAATGAGCAGTTCTTC
clone_size: .; j_call: TRBJ2-7; v_call: TRBV18; d_call: .; cdr3_aa: CASSPELDSYEQYF; cdr3_nt: TGTGCCAGCTCACCCGAATTGGACTCCTACGAGCAGTACTTC